This T cell receptor beta chain was sequenced in a study of long-term antiretroviral therapy in people with HIV. V was pared by 1 base and J by 5 bases, with 8 bases of the junction left unmatched. Germline V gene lookup returns CDR1 SGHTA and CDR2 FQGNSA. The CDR3 is made up of 16 amino acids. Sequencing relied on immunoSEQ assay v3.0, run at survey level. Generated by immunoSEQ multiplex PCR, the TCRdb table keeps only in-frame clones and is missing some. The sample has approximately 29,000 clones, roughly 84% seen once. The sequence came from a man aged 18 to 29 with HIV. Sequences were derived from unsorted PBMCs, sampled 0.4 years after starting antiretroviral therapy. The chain uses TRBV7-2 and TRBJ2-3; TRBD2 matches at 8 bases. Here the CDR3 DNA reads TGTGCCAGCAGCTTAGGTAGCGGGGTGCCGGTAGATACGCAGTATTTT. Amino acids: CASSLGSGVPVDTQYF.